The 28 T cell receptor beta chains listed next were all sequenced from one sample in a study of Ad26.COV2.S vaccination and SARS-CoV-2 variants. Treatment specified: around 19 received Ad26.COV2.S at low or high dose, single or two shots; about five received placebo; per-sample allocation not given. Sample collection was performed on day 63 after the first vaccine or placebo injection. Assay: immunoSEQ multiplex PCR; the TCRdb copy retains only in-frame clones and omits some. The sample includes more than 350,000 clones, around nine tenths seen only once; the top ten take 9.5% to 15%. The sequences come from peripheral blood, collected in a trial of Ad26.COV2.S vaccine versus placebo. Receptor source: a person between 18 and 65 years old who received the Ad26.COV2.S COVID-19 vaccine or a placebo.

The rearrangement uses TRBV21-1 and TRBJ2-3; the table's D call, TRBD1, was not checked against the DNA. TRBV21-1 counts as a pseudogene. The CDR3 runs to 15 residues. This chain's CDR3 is CASSKGPRATDTQYF. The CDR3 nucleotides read TGTGCCAGCAGCAAAGGACCCAGGGCCACAGATACGCAGTATTTT.

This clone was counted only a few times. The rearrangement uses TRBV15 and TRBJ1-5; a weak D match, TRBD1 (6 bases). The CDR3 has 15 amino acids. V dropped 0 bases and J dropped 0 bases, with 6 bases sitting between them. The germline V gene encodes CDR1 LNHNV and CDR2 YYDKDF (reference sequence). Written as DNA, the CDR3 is TGTGCCACCAGCAGAGACAGGGGTAGCAATCAGCCCCAGCATTTT. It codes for CATSRDRGSNQPQHF.

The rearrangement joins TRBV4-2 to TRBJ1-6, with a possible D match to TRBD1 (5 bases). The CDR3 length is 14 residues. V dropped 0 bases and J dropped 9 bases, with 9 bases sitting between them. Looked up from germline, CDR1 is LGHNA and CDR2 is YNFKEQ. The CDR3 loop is CASSQESGLSPLHF. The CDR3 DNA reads TGTGCCAGCAGCCAAGAATCAGGGCTTTCACCCCTCCACTTT.

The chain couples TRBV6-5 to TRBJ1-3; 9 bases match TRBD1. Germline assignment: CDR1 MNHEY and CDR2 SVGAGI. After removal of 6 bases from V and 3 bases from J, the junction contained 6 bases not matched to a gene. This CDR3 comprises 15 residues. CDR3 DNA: TGTGCCAGCAGATACACAGGGGGCGTTGGAAACACCATATATTTT. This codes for CASRYTGGVGNTIYF.

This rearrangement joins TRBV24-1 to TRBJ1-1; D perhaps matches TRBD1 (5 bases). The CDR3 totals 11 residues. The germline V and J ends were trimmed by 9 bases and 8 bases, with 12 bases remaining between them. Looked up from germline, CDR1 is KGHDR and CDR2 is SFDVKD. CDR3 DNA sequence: TGTGCCACCGCCCAGGGAACCGAAGCTTTCTTT. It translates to CATAQGTEAFF.

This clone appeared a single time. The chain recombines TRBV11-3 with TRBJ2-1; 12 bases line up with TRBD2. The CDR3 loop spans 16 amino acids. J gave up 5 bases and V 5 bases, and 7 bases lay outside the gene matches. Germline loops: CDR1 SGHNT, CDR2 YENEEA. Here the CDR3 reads CASSPRTSGDNNEQFF. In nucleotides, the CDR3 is TGTGCCAGCAGCCCGCGGACTAGCGGGGACAACAATGAGCAGTTCTTC.

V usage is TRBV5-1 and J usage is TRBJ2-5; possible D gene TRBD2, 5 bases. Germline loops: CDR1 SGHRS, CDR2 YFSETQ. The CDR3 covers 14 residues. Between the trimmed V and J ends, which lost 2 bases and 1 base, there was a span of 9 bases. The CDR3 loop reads CASSLDGGQETQYF. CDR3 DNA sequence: TGCGCCAGCAGCTTAGACGGAGGCCAAGAGACCCAGTACTTC.

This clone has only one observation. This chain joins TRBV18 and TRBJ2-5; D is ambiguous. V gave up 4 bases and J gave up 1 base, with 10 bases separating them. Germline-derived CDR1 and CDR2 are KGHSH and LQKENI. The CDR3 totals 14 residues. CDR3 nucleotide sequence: TGTGCCAGCTCACGAGTGGTCACCCAAGAGACCCAGTACTTC. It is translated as CASSRVVTQETQYF.

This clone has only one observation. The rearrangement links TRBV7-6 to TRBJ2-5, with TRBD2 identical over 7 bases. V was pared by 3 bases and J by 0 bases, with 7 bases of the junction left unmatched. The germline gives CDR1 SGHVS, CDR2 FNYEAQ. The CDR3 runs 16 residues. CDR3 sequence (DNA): TGTGCCAGCAGCTTGTCTAGCGGAGGGTACCAAGAGACCCAGTACTTC. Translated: CASSLSSGGYQETQYF.

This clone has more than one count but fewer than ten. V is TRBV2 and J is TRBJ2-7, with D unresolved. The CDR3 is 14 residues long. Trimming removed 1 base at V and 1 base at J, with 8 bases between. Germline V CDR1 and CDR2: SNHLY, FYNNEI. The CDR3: CASSEVTESYEQYF. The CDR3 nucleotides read TGTGCCAGCAGTGAAGTGACGGAATCCTACGAGCAGTACTTC.

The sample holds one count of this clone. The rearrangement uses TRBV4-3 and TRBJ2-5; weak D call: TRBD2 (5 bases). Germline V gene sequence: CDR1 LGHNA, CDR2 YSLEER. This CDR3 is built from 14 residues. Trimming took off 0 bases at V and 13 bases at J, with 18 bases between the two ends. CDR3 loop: CASSQDPRDRLLYF. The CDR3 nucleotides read TGCGCCAGCAGCCAAGATCCGAGGGATAGACTCTTGTACTTC.

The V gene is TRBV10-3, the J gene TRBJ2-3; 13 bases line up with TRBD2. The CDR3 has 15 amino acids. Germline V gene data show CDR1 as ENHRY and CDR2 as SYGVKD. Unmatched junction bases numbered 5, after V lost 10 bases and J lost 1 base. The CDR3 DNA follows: TGTGCCAGTCACGGACTAGCGGGGGGCACAGATACGCAGTATTTT. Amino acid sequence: CASHGLAGGTDTQYF.

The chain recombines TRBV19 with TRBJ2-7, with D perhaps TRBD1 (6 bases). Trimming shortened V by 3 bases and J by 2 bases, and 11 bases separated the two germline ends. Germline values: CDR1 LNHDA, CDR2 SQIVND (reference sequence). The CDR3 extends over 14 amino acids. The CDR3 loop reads CASSMGDTAYEQYF. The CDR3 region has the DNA TGTGCCAGTAGTATGGGGGACACCGCCTACGAGCAGTACTTC. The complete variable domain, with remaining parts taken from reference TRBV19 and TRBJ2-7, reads DGGITQSPKYLFRKEGQNVTLSCEQNLNHDAMYWYRQDPGQGLRLIYYSQIVNDFQKGDIAEGYSVSREKKESFPLTVTSAQKNPTAFYLCASSMGDTAYEQYFGPGTRLTVT.

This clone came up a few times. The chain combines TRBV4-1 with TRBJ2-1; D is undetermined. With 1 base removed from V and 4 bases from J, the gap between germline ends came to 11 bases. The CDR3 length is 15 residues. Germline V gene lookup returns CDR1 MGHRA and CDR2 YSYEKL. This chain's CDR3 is CASSQAVSAYNEQFF. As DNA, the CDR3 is TGCGCCAGCAGCCAAGCTGTGTCAGCATACAATGAGCAGTTCTTC.

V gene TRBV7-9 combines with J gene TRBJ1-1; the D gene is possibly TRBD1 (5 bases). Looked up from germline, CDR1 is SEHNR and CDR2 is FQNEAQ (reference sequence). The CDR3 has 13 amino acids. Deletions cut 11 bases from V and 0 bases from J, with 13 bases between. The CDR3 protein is CAGRGTMNTEAFF. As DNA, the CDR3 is TGTGCCGGGCGGGGGACGATGAACACTGAAGCTTTCTTT.

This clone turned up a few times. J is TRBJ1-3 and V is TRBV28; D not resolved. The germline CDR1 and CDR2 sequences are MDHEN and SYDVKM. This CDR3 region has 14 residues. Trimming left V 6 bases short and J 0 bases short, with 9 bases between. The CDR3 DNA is TGTGCCAGCAGCTTACACCGCTCTGGAAACACCATATATTTT. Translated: CASSLHRSGNTIYF.

CDR3 coding DNA: TGTGCCAGCAGCCGAGGACCCGATCTGCTGTTTTTT. Translating it yields CASSRGPDLLFF. V and J are TRBV6-2 or TRBV6-3 and TRBJ1-4, with D uncertain. CDR1 and CDR2 (germline): MNHEY, SVGEGT. V was pared by 6 bases and J by 14 bases, with 16 bases between. The CDR3 consists of 12 residues.

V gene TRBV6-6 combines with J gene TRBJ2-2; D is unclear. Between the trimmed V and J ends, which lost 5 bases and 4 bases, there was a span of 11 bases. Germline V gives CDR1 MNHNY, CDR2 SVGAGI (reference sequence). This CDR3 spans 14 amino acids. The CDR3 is CASSMTYPTGELFF. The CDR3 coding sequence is TGTGCCAGCAGTATGACCTATCCCACCGGGGAGCTGTTTTTT.

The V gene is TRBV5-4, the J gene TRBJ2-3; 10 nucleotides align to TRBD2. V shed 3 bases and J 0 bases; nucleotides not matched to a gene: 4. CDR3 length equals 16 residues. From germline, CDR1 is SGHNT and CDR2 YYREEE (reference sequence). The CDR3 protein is CASSSGLAVSTDTQYF. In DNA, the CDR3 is TGTGCCAGCAGCTCCGGACTAGCGGTGAGCACAGATACGCAGTATTTT.

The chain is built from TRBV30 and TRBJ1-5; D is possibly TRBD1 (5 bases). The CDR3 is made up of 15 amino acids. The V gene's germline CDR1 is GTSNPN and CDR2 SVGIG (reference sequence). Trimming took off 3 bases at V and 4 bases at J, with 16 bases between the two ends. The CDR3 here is CAWSPGTSRNQPQHF. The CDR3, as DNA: TGTGCCTGGAGCCCAGGGACGTCTAGAAATCAGCCCCAGCATTTT.

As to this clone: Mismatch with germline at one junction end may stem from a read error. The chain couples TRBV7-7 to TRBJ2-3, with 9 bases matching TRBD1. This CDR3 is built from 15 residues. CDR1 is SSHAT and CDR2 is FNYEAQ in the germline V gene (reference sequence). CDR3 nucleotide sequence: TGTGCTAGCAGCCCGGACAGGGGAAGCACAGATACGCAGTATTTT. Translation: CASSPDRGSTDTQYF.

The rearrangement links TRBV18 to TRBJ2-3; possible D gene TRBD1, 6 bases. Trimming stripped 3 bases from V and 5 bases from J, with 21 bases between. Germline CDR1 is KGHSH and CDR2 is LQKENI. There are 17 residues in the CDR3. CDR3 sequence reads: CASSPGAGSFSGDTQYF. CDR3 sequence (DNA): TGTGCCAGCTCACCGGGGGCGGGCTCCTTTTCCGGAGATACGCAGTATTTT. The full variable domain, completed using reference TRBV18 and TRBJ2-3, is NAGVMQNPRHLVRRRGQEARLRCSPMKGHSHVYWYRQLPEEGLKFMVYLQKENIIDESGMPKERFSAEFPKEGPSILRIQQVVRGDSAAYFCASSPGAGSFSGDTQYFGPGTRLTVL.

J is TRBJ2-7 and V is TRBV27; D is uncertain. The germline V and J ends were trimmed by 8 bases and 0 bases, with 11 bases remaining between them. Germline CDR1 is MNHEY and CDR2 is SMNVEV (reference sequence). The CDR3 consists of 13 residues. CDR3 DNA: TGTGCCAGCTTCGTTGTAAGCTCCTACGAGCAGTACTTC. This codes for CASFVVSSYEQYF.

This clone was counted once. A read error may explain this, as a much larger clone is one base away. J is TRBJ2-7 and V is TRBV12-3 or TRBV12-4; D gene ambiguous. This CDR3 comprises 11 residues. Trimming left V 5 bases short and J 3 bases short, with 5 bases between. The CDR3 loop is CASSAIYEQYF. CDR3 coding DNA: TGTGCCAGCAGTGCCATCTACGAGCAGTACTTC.

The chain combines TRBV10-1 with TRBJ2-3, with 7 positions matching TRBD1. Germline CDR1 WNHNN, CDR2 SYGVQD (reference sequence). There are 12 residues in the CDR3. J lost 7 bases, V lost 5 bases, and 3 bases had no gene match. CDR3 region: CASSYRGNTQYF. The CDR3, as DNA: TGCGCCAGCAGTTACAGGGGAAATACGCAGTATTTT.

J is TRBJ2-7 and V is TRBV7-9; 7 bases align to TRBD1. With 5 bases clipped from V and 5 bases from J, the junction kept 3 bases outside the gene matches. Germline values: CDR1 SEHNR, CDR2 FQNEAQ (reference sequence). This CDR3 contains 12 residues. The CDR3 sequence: CASSQTGHEQYF. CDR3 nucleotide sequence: TGTGCCAGCAGCCAGACAGGGCACGAGCAGTACTTC.

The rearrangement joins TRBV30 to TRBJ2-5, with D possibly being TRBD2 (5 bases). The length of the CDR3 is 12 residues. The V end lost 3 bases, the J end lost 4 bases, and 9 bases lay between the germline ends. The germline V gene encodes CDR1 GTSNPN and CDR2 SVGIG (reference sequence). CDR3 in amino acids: CAWREASETQYF. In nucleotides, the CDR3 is TGTGCCTGGAGGGAGGCTTCAGAGACCCAGTACTTC.

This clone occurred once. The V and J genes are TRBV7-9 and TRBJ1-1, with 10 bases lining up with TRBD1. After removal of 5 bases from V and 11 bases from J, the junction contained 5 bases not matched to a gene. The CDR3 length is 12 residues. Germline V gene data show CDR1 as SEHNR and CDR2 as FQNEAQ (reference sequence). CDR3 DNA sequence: TGTGCCAGCAGCCAAGGGACAGGGGATGCTTTCTTT. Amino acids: CASSQGTGDAFF.